Presented here are 10 T cell receptor beta chains from one specimen sequenced in a study of OX40 agonist ivuxolimab in advanced cancers. Clones were read by immunoSEQ multiplex PCR, and TCRdb kept only the in-frame ones, dropping some. The sample includes approximately 91,000 clones, roughly 87% of them seen just once. The material was CD4+ or CD8+ T cells sorted from blood, obtained in a trial of the OX40 agonist ivuxolimab. These receptors were obtained from an adult with an advanced solid tumor such as melanoma, head and neck, liver or kidney cancer.

Turning to this clone: Other DNA sequences within the sample encode an identical CDR3. The chain combines TRBV2 with TRBJ2-2; D is unclear. Germline V gives CDR1 SNHLY, CDR2 FYNNEI. Trimming pared 2 bases from V and 0 bases from J, leaving 4 bases between. The CDR3 sequence is 14 residues long. The CDR3 here is CASSERTNTGELFF. The CDR3 DNA reads TGTGCCAGCAGTGAACGGACGAACACCGGGGAGCTGTTTTTT.

This sequence joins TRBV9 and TRBJ2-3, with D unclear. The CDR3 has 14 residues. The V end was cut by 6 bases, the J end by 0 bases, with 11 bases between. The germline gives CDR1 SGDLS, CDR2 YYNGEE. CDR3 sequence (DNA): TGTGCCAGCAACCGAGACACCAGCACAGATACGCAGTATTTT. The encoded protein is CASNRDTSTDTQYF.

V and J are TRBV6-5 and TRBJ1-2; 10 bases align to TRBD1. The CDR3 consists of 15 residues. V was clipped by 5 bases and J by 4 bases; unmatched bases: 7. Per the germline V gene, CDR1 is MNHEY and CDR2 is SVGAGI. In DNA form, the CDR3 reads TGTGCCAGCAGTCGACAAGGGACAGGGGCCTATGGCTACACCTTC. It specifies CASSRQGTGAYGYTF.

This clone appeared once. V is TRBV19 and J is TRBJ2-3; perhaps D is TRBD1 or TRBD2 (5 bases each). V was cut by 3 bases and J by 6 bases, with 19 bases left in between. Germline lookup yields CDR1 LNHDA and CDR2 SQIVND (reference sequence). The CDR3 consists of 16 residues. In nucleotides, the CDR3 is TGTGCCAGTAGTATTACTAGTCCGGGGCCTATGGATACGCAGTATTTT. This codes for CASSITSPGPMDTQYF.

This clone was seen only once. This chain uses TRBV25-1 with TRBJ1-5, with D possibly TRBD1 on 6 matching bases. The germline V gene encodes CDR1 MGHDK and CDR2 SYGVNS. Between the trimmed V and J ends, which lost 6 bases and 2 bases, there was a span of 14 bases. The CDR3 is 15 amino acids. CDR3 in DNA: TGTGCCAGCAGCCCCGAGGGGGGGGGCAATCAGCCCCAGCATTTT. It encodes CASSPEGGGNQPQHF.

The chain recombines TRBV19 with TRBJ1-3; D unclear. Germline V gives CDR1 LNHDA, CDR2 SQIVND (reference sequence). CDR3 length: 12 amino acids. Trimming took off 7 bases at V and 7 bases at J, with 11 bases between the two ends. The chain's CDR3 is CASTALGNTIYF. Here the CDR3 DNA reads TGTGCCAGTACGGCCCTTGGCAACACCATATATTTT. The complete variable domain, with remaining parts taken from reference TRBV19 and TRBJ1-3, reads DGGITQSPKYLFRKEGQNVTLSCEQNLNHDAMYWYRQDPGQGLRLIYYSQIVNDFQKGDIAEGYSVSREKKESFPLTVTSAQKNPTAFYLCASTALGNTIYFGEGSWLTVV.

This clone was seen just once. The chain has TRBV5-1 and TRBJ1-1, with D unclear. V dropped 4 bases and J dropped 3 bases, with 16 bases sitting between them. The CDR3 covers 15 residues. Per germline, CDR1 SGHRS and CDR2 YFSETQ. CDR3 coding DNA: TGCGCCAGCAGCCCGTGGAGAAGGGCGGACACTGAAGCTTTCTTT. This sequence encodes CASSPWRRADTEAFF.

This clone was detected only a few times. The V call is TRBV15, the J call TRBJ1-1; D might be TRBD1 (5 bases). V was trimmed by 3 bases and J by 6 bases, leaving 20 bases between them. Germline CDR1 reads LNHNV; CDR2 reads YYDKDF (reference sequence). This CDR3 has 16 amino acids. Here the CDR3 DNA reads TGTGCCACCAGCAGGGAGAAAGGGGACCATTCTGCTGAAGCTTTCTTT. Translation gives CATSREKGDHSAEAFF.

The gene calls are TRBV7-8 and TRBJ2-1; D is unresolved. This CDR3 spans 15 amino acids. The germline V gene has CDR1 SGHVS and CDR2 FQNEAQ. The germline V and J ends were trimmed by 5 bases and 0 bases, with 11 bases remaining between them. CDR3 region: CASSPVRSSYNEQFF. The CDR3 region has the DNA TGTGCCAGCAGCCCCGTCAGGAGCTCCTACAATGAGCAGTTCTTC.

The chain carries TRBV5-1 and TRBJ2-5, with D maybe TRBD1 (6 bases). The DNA matches TRBJ2-7 better at its end, which makes the J call doubtful. Germline V gene data show CDR1 as SGHRS and CDR2 as YFSETQ. This CDR3 is 15 amino acids long. The CDR3 spells CASSSGQTMDYEQYF. CDR3 nucleotides: TGCGCCAGCAGCTCCGGACAGACGATGGATTACGAGCAGTACTTC.